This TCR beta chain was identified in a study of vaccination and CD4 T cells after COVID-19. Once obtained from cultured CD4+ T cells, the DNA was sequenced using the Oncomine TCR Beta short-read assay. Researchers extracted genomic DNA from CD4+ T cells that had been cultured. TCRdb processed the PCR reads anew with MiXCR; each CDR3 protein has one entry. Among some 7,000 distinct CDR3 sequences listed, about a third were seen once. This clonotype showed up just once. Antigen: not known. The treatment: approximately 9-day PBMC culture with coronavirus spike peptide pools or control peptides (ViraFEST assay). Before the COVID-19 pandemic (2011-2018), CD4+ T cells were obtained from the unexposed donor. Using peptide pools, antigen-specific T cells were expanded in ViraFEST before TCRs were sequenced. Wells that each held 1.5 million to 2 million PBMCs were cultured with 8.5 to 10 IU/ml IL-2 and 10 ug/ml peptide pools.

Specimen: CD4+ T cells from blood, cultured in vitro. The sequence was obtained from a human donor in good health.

CDR3 in DNA: TGCGCCAGCAGCTTATCAGGGGAAAATAATTCACCCCTCCACTTT. Residues: CASSLSGENNSPLHF. V gene TRBV5-1 combines with J gene TRBJ1-6; the D gene is possibly TRBD1 (6 bases). The length of the CDR3 is 15 residues. Germline CDR1 SGHRS, CDR2 YFSETQ. V lost 2 bases and J lost 5, with 11 bases in between.